This TCR beta chain came from a study of cytomegalovirus exposure and HLA in healthy donors. Regarding the study as a whole: Presence/absence analyses rested on an assumption that sequencing depth was roughly uniform across donors. CMV serostatus was the only recorded immune exposure for donors.

The germline CDR1 and CDR2 sequences are SGHNT and YYREEE (reference sequence). V was cut by 3 bases and J by 4 bases, with 13 bases left in between. CDR3 length equals 14 residues. Whereas donors were nominally healthy upon sampling, unrecorded immune exposures were probable. PCR employed 60 Vbeta and 13 Jbeta primers. The protocol was immunoSEQ multiplex PCR, while the TCRdb copy is restricted to in-frame clones and leaves out a portion. This sample carries more than 100,000 clones, around 76% of them seen once, and the ten largest clones take over 25%. In its sample, this clone was seen a few times. Antigen: not known.

The chain has TRBV5-4 and TRBJ1-2; tentative D call: TRBD1 (5 bases). Sequencing input: PBMCs. The sequence was collected from a man between 60 and 75 years old in good health and CMV-seropositive. The DNA for the CDR3 is TGTGCCAGCAGCTCGGCAGGGTTTAGCTATGGCTACACCTTC. It codes for CASSSAGFSYGYTF.